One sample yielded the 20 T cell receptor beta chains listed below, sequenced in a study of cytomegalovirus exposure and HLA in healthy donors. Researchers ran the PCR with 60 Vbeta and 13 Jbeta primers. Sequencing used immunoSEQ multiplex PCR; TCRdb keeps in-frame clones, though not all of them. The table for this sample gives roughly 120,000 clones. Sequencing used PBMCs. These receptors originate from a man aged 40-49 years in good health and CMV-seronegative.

The CDR3 coding sequence is TGTGCCAGCTCACCTCAGGGGGCGAACACTGAAGCTTTCTTT. Residues: CASSPQGANTEAFF. The chain carries TRBV18 and TRBJ1-1; 8 nucleotides line up with TRBD1. Germline V gives CDR1 KGHSH, CDR2 LQKENI. Trimming cost V 3 bases and J 1 base; bases outside gene matches: 1. This CDR3 is built from 14 residues.

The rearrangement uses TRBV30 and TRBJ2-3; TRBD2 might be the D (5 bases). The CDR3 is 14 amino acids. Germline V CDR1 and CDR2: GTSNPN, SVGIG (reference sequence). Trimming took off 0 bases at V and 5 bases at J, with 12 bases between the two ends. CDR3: CAWSVLGPLDTQYF. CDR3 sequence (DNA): TGTGCCTGGAGTGTACTAGGCCCCCTAGATACGCAGTATTTT. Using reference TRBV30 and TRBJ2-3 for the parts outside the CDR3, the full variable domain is SQTIHQWPATLVQPVGSPLSLECTVEGTSNPNLYWYRQAAGRGLQLLFYSVGIGQISSEVPQNLSASRPQDRQFILSSKKLLLSDSGFYLCAWSVLGPLDTQYFGPGTRLTVL.

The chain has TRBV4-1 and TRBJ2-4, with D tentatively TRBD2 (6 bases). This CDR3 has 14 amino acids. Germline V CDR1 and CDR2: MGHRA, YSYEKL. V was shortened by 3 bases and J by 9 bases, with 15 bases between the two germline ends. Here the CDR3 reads CASSQAPGLGIQYF. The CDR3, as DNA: TGCGCCAGCAGCCAGGCACCGGGACTCGGCATTCAGTACTTC.

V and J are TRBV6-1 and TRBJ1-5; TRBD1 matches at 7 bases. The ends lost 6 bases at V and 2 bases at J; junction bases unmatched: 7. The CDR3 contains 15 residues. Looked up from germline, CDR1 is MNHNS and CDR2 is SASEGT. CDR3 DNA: TGTGCCAGCAGGGAACAGGGGATTCGCAATCAGCCCCAGCATTTT. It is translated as CASREQGIRNQPQHF.

In DNA, the CDR3 is TGTGCCAGCAGTGTGTCGCAGGGGTTTGCCTATGGCTACACCTTC. This codes for CASSVSQGFAYGYTF. The chain couples TRBV2 to TRBJ1-2, with D maybe TRBD1 (6 bases). The length of the CDR3 is 15 residues. CDR1 is SNHLY and CDR2 is FYNNEI in the germline V gene. The V and J ends lost 4 bases and 4 bases respectively, with 16 bases between them.

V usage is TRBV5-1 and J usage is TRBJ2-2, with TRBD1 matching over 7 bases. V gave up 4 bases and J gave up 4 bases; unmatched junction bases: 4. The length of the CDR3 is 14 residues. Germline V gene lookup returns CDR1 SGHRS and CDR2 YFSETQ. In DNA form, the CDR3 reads TGCGCCAGCAGCCGGGACAGCCCCACCGGGGAGCTGTTTTTT. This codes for CASSRDSPTGELFF. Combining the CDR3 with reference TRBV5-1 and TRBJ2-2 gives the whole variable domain KAGVTQTPRYLIKTRGQQVTLSCSPISGHRSVSWYQQTPGQGLQFLFEYFSETQRNKGNFPGRFSGRQFSNSRSEMNVSTLELGDSALYLCASSRDSPTGELFFGEGSRLTVL.

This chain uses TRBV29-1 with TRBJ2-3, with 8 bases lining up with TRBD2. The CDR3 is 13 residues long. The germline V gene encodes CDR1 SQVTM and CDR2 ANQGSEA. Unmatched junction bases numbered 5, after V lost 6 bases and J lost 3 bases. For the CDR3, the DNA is TGCAGCGTCGGACGACTAGCGACAGATACGCAGTATTTT. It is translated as CSVGRLATDTQYF.

The CDR3 DNA reads TGTGCCAGCAGTGAGGGGCAGGGTGAACAGCCCCAGCATTTT. Translated, it gives CASSEGQGEQPQHF. The gene calls are TRBV2 and TRBJ1-5; D is possibly TRBD1 (5 bases). The CDR3 sequence is 14 residues long. Trimming left V 3 bases short and J 7 bases short, with 13 bases between. Germline values: CDR1 SNHLY, CDR2 FYNNEI.

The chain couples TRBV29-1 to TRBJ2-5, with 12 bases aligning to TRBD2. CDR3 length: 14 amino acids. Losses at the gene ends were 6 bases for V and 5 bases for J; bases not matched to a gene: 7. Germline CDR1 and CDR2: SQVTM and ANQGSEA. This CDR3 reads CSVPTSGSGETQYF. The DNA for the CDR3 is TGCAGCGTCCCGACTAGCGGGAGCGGTGAGACCCAGTACTTC.

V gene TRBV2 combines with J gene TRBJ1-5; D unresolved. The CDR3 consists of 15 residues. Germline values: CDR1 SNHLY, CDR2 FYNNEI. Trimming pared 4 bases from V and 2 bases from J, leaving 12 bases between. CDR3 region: CASSVEGGRNQPQHF. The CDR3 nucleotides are TGTGCCAGCAGTGTAGAGGGAGGACGCAATCAGCCCCAGCATTTT.

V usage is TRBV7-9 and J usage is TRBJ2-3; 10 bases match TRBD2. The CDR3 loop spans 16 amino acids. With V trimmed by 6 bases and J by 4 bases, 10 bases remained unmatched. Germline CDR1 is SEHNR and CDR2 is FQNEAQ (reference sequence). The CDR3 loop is CASRSGLAVWADTQYF. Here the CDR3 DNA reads TGTGCCAGCAGATCTGGACTAGCGGTTTGGGCAGATACGCAGTATTTT. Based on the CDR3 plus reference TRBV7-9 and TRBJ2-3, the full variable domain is DTGVSQNPRHKITKRGQNVTFRCDPISEHNRLYWYRQTLGQGPEFLTYFQNEAQLEKSRLLSDRFSAERPKGSFSTLEIQRTEQGDSAMYLCASRSGLAVWADTQYFGPGTRLTVL.

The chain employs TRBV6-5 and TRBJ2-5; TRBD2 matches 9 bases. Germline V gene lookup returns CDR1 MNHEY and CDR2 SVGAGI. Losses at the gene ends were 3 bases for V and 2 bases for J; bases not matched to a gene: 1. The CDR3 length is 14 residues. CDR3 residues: CASSYTSGQETQYF. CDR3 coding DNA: TGTGCCAGCAGTTATACTAGCGGGCAAGAGACCCAGTACTTC.

CDR3 sequence: CASMRQGFRGTEAFF. CDR3 bases: TGTGCCAGTATGAGGCAGGGATTTAGGGGCACTGAAGCTTTCTTT. This chain uses TRBV19 with TRBJ1-1; maybe TRBD1 (5 bases). The length of the CDR3 is 15 residues. V gave up 7 bases and J gave up 4 bases, with 19 bases separating them. CDR1 LNHDA and CDR2 SQIVND come from the germline V gene (reference sequence).

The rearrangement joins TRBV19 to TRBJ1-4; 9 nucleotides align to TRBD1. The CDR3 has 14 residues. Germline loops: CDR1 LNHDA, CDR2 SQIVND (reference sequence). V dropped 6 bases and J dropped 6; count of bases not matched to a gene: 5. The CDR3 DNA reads TGTGCCAGTAGCCGGAGGACAGGGGATGAAAAACTGTTTTTT. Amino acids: CASSRRTGDEKLFF.

CDR3 coding DNA: TGTGCCAGAAGCTTGGGGGGCGGGAGGGCCGAGCACGAGCAGTACTTC. Amino acid sequence: CARSLGGGRAEHEQYF. V and J are TRBV5-3 and TRBJ2-7, with TRBD2 matching 9 bases. Being an ORF, TRBV5-3 has a function that is uncertain. This CDR3 has 16 residues. V lost 0 bases, J lost 5 bases, and 9 bases stayed unmatched.

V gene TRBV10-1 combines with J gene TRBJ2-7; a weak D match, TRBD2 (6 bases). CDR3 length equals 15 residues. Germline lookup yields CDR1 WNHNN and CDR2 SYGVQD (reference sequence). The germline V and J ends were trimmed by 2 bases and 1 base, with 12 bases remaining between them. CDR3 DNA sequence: TGCGCCAGCAGTGAGAAGCGGGCCTCATCCTACGAGCAGTACTTC. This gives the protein CASSEKRASSYEQYF.

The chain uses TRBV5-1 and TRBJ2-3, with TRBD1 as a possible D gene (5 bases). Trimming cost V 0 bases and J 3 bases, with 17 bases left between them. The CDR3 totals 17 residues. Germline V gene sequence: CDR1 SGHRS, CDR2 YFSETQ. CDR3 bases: TGCGCCAGCAGCTTGGCTTTTTTCTCAGGGTTGACAGATACGCAGTATTTT. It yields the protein CASSLAFFSGLTDTQYF. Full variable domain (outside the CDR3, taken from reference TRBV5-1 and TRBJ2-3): KAGVTQTPRYLIKTRGQQVTLSCSPISGHRSVSWYQQTPGQGLQFLFEYFSETQRNKGNFPGRFSGRQFSNSRSEMNVSTLELGDSALYLCASSLAFFSGLTDTQYFGPGTRLTVL.

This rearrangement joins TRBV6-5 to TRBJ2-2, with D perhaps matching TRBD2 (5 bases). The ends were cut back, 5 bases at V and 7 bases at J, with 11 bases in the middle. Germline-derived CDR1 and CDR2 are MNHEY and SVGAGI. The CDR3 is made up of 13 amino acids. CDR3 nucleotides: TGTGCCAGCAGTCGGGGTTATGTCGGGGAGCTGTTTTTT. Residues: CASSRGYVGELFF.

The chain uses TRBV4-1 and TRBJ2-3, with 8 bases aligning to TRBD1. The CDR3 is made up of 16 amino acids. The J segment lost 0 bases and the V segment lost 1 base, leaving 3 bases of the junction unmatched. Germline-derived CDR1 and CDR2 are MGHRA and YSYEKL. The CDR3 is CASSQGTGTSTDTQYF. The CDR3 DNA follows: TGCGCCAGCAGCCAAGGGACAGGGACTAGCACAGATACGCAGTATTTT.

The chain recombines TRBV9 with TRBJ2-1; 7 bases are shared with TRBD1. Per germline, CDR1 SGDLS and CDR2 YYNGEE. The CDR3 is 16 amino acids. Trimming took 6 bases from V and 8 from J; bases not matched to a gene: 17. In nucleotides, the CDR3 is TGTGCCAGCACCAACCACAGGGGTCCTTTTTTGGATGAGCAGTTCTTC. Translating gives CASTNHRGPFLDEQFF.